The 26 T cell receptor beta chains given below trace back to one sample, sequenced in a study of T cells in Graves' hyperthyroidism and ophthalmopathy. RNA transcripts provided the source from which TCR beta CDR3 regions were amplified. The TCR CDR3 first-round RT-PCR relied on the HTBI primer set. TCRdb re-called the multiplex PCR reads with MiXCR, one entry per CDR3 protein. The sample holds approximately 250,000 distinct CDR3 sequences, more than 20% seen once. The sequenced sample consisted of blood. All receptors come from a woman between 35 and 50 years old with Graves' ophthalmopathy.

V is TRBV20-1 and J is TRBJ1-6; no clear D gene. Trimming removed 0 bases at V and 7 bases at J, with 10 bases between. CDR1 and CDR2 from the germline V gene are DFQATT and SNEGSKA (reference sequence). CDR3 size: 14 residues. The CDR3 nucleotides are TGCAGTGCTAGAGATACAGCGACCAATTCACCCCTCCACTTT. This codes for CSARDTATNSPLHF.

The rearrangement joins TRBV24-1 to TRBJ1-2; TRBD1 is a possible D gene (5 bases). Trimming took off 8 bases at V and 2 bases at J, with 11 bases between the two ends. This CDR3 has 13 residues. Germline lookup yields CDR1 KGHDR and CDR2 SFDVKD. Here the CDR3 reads CATKDSHNYGYTF. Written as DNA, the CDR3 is TGTGCCACCAAAGACAGCCACAACTATGGCTACACCTTC.

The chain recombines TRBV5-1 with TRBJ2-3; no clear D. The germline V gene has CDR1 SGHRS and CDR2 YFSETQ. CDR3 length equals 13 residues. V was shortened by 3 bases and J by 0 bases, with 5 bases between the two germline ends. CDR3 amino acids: CASSSDSTDTQYF. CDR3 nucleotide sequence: TGCGCCAGCAGCTCAGACAGCACAGATACGCAGTATTTT.

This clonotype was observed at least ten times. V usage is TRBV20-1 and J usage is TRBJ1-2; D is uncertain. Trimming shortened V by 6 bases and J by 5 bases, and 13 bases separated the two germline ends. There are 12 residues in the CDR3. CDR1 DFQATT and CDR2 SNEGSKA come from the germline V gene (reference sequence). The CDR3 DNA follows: TGCAGTGCAACGGACCGGGCGTATGGCTACACCTTC. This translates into CSATDRAYGYTF.

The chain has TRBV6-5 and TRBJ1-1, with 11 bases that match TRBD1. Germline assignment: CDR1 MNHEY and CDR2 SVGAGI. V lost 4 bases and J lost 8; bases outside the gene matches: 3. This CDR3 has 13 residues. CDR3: CASSLDRGREAFF. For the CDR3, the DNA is TGTGCCAGCAGTTTGGACAGGGGGCGCGAAGCTTTCTTT.

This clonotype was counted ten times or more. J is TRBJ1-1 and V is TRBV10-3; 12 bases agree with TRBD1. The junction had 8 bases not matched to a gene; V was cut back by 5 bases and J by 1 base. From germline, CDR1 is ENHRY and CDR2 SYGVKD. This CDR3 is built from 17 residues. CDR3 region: CAISPGTGGPTNTEAFF. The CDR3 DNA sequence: TGTGCCATCAGTCCCGGGACAGGGGGCCCCACGAACACTGAAGCTTTCTTT.

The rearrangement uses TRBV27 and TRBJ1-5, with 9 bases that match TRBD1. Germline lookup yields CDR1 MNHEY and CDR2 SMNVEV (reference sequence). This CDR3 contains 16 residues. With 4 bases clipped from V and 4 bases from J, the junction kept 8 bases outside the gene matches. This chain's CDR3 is CASSSWDRDGNQPQHF. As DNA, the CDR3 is TGTGCCAGCAGTTCCTGGGACAGGGACGGGAATCAGCCCCAGCATTTT.

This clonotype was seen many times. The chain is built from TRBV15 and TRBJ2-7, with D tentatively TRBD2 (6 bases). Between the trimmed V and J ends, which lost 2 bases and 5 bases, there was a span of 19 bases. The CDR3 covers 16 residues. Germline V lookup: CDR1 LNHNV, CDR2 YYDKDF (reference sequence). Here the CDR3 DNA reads TGTGCCACCAGCAGACCTTTGGGCGCCTGGGGGGACGAGCAGTACTTC. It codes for CATSRPLGAWGDEQYF.

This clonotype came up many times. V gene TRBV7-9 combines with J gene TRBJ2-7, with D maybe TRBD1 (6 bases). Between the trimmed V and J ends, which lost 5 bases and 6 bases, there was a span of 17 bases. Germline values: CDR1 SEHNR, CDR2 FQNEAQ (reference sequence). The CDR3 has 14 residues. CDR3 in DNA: TGTGCCAGCAGCCAAAGGGGGTTTCTTAGCGAGCAGTACTTC. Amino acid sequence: CASSQRGFLSEQYF.

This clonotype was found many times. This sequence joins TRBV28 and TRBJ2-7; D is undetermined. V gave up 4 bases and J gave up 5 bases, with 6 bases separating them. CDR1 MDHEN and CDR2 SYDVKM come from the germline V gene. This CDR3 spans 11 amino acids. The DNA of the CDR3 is TGTGCCAGCAGTTACGAGCACGAGCAGTACTTC. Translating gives CASSYEHEQYF.

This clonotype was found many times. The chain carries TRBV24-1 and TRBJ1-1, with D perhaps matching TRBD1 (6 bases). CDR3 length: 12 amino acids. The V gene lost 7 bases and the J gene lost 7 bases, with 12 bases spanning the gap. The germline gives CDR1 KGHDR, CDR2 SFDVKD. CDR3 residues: CATRQGSGEAFF. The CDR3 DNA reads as TGTGCCACCAGACAGGGTAGTGGTGAAGCTTTCTTT.

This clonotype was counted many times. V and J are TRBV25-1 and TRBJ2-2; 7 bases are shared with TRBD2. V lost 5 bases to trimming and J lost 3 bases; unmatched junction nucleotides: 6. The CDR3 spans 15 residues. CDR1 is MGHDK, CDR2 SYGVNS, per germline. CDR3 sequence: CASSPLRGDTGELFF. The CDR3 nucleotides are TGTGCCAGCAGTCCCCTTCGGGGGGACACCGGGGAGCTGTTTTTT.

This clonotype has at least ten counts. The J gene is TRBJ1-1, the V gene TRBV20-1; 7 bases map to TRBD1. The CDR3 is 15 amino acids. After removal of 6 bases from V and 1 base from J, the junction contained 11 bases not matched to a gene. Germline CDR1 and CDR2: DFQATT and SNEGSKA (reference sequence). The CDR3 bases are TGCAGTGCGCCGAAGCCACAGGGGAGGAACACTGAAGCTTTCTTT. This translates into CSAPKPQGRNTEAFF.

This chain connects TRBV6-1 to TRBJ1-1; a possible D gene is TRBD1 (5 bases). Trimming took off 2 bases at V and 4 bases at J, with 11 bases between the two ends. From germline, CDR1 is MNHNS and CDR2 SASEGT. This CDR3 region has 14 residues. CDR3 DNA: TGTGCCAGCAGTGAAAGGCAGGGAGGCACTGAAGCTTTCTTT. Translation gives CASSERQGGTEAFF.

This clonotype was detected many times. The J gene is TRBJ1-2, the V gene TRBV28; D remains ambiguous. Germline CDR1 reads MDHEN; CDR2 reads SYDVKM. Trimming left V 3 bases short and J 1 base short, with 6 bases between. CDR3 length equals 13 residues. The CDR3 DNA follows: TGTGCCAGCAGTTTCGGGCTTAACTATGGCTACACCTTC. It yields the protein CASSFGLNYGYTF.

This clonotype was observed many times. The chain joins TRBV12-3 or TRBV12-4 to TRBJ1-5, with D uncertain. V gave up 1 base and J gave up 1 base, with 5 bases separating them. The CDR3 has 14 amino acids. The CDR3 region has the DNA TGTGCCAGCAGTTTAGAAGACAGCAATCAGCCCCAGCATTTT. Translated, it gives CASSLEDSNQPQHF.

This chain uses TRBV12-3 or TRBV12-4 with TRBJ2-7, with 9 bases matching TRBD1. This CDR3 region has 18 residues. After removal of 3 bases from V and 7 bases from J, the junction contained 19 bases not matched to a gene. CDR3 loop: CASSFGTGSSTTLREQYF. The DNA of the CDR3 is TGTGCCAGCAGTTTTGGGACAGGGAGTTCCACTACCCTACGAGAGCAGTACTTC.

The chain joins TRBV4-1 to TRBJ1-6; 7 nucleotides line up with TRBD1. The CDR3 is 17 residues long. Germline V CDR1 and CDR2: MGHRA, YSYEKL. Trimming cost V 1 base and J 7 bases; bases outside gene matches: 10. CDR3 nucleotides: TGCGCCAGCAGCCAAGGGGCCTCACAGGGGATGAATTCACCCCTCCACTTT. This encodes CASSQGASQGMNSPLHF.

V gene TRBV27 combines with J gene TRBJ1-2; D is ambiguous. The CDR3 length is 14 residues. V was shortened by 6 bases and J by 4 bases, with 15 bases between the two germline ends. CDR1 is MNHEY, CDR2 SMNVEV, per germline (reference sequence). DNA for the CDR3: TGTGCCAGCAGCCCCCGGTCCCGTTTCTATGGCTACACCTTC. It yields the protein CASSPRSRFYGYTF.

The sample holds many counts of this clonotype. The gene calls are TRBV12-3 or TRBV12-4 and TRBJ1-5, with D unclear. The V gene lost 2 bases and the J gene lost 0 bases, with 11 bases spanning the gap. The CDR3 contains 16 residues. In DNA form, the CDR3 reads TGTGCCAGCAGTTTATTGGTGAGCTATAGCAATCAGCCCCAGCATTTT. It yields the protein CASSLLVSYSNQPQHF.

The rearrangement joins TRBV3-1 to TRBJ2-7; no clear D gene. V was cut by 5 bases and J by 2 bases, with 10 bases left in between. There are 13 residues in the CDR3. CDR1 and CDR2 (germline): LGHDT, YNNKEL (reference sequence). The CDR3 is CASSNSQTYEQYF. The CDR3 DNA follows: TGTGCCAGCAGCAACAGTCAAACCTACGAGCAGTACTTC.

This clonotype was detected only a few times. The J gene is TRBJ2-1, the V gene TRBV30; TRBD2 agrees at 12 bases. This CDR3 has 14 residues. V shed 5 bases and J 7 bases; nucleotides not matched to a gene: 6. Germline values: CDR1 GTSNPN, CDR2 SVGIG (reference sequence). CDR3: CAWDLAGGPNEQFF. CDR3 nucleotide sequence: TGTGCCTGGGATCTAGCGGGAGGGCCTAATGAGCAGTTCTTC.

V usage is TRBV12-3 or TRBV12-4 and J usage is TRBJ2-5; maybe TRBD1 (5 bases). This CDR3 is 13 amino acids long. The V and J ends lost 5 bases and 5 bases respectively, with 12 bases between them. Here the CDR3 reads CASSPTGPETQYF. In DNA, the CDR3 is TGTGCCAGCAGTCCAACAGGTCCGGAGACCCAGTACTTC.

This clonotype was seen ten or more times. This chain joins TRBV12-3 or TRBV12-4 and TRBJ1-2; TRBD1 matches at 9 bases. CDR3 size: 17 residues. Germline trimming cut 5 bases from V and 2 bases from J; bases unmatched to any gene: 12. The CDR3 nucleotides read TGTGCCAGCAGTGCGATCTGGACAGGGGCTAAGAACTATGGCTACACCTTC. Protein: CASSAIWTGAKNYGYTF.

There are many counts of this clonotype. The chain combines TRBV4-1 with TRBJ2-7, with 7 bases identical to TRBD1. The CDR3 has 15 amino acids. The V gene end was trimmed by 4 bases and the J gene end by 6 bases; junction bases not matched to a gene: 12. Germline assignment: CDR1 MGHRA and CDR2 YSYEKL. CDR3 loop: CASSLRGTGASEQYF. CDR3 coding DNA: TGCGCCAGCAGCCTAAGAGGAACAGGGGCGAGCGAGCAGTACTTC.

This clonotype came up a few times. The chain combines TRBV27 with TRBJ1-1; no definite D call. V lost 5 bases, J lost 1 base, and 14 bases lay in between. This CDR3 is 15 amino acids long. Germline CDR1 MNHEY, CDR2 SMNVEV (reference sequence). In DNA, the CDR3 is TGTGCCAGCAGTATACAACTGGGAACGAACACTGAAGCTTTCTTT. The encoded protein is CASSIQLGTNTEAFF.